A selection of T cell receptor beta chains follows, all from one sample in a study of blood T cell repertoires in COVID-19. This table comes from immunoSEQ multiplex PCR, and its TCRdb copy is limited to in-frame clones, with some not included. The sample lists 150,000 or so clones; roughly 76% were seen once. Input material: peripheral blood. These receptors all come from a woman between 50 and 59 years old with active or convalescent COVID-19. CDR3s include the opening cysteine and the closing phenylalanine or tryptophan. Each record gives: J gene, V gene, D gene, clone size, CDR3 DNA, CDR3 protein. The D gene is left open where the match is weak. Only part of the rows carry a size: once, few, many, or a class if the clone is expanded.

>TRBJ1-6|TRBV7-9|TRBD1|many
TGTGCCAGCAGTCAACAAGCCGGGACAGGGGAGTCACCCCTCCACTTT
CASSQQAGTGESPLHF
>TRBJ2-7|TRBV7-9|TRBD2|.
TGTGCCAGCAGCCCGACTAGCGTATCCTACGAGCAGTACTTC
CASSPTSVSYEQYF
>TRBJ2-7|TRBV5-4|.|.
TGTGCCAGCAGCTTGGGGCGGAACTACGAGCAGTACTTC
CASSLGRNYEQYF
>TRBJ2-1|TRBV9|TRBD1|.
TGTGCCAGCAGCCCAAGGGGACAGGGGGTCAATGAGCAGTTCTTC
CASSPRGQGVNEQFF
>TRBJ1-1|TRBV27|.|.
TGTGCCAGCAGTTATTCAGGGGCCACCCCCACTGAAGCTTTCTTT
CASSYSGATPTEAFF
>TRBJ2-1|TRBV30|.|.
TGTGCCTGGAGCGGCGGGATGAATGAGCAGTTCTTC
CAWSGGMNEQFF
>TRBJ1-2|TRBV11-2|.|.
TGTGCCAGCAGCCAAACAACAAACTATGGCTACACCTTC
CASSQTTNYGYTF
>TRBJ1-1|TRBV18|TRBD1|few
TGTGCCAGCTCTACACAGGGGGCGGTGGCTTTCTTT
CASSTQGAVAFF
>TRBJ2-1|TRBV30|TRBD1|.
TGTGCCTGGTCTTACGGGACAGGGTCCTACAATGAGCAGTTCTTC
CAWSYGTGSYNEQFF
>TRBJ2-3|TRBV4-2|TRBD2|.
TGTGCCAGCAGCCAAGCCACTAGCGGGGGACTCACAGATACGCAGTATTTT
CASSQATSGGLTDTQYF
>TRBJ2-6|TRBV18|.|.
TGTGCCAGCTCACCCAGTTACTCTGGGGCCAACGTCCTGACTTTC
CASSPSYSGANVLTF
>TRBJ2-2|TRBV7-9|.|.
TGTGCCAGCAGCTTAAGTCTGGGGGCCGTGAACACCGGGGAGCTGTTTTTT
CASSLSLGAVNTGELFF
>TRBJ2-7|TRBV19|.|.
TGTGCCAGTAGTATAGATCTGCGGGCCTCCTACGAGCAGTACTTC
CASSIDLRASYEQYF
>TRBJ1-2|TRBV5-1|TRBD1|.
TGCGCCAGCAGCTCGGACAGGTTTAACTATGGCTACACCTTC
CASSSDRFNYGYTF
>TRBJ1-2|TRBV7-3|TRBD1|.
TGTGCCAGCAGCCCGCTGGGACAGGGAGTTGAAGGCTACACCTTC
CASSPLGQGVEGYTF
>TRBJ1-2|TRBV6-5|.|.
TGTGCCAGCAGTTACGCGGCAGGGAATGGCTACACCTTC
CASSYAAGNGYTF
>TRBJ1-6|TRBV30|.|.
TGTGCCTTGAGAGGGGCGCAGGGCCTGAATTCACCCCTCCACTTT
CALRGAQGLNSPLHF
>TRBJ2-1|TRBV7-3|TRBD1|few
TGTGCCAGCAGCTTAGGACAGGGAGTGAATGAGCAGTTCTTC
CASSLGQGVNEQFF
>TRBJ1-4|TRBV7-2|.|.
TGTGCCAGCAGCTTAGCCTTCTCGATGGAGGGAGGAAAACTGTTTTTT
CASSLAFSMEGGKLFF
>TRBJ2-1|TRBV7-8|TRBD2|.
TGTGCCAGCAGTCCTAGCGGACCCTCCTACAATGAGCAGTTCTTC
CASSPSGPSYNEQFF
>TRBJ2-1|TRBV7-2|TRBD2|.
TGTGCCAGCAGCCCAGCCTCTAGCGGGAGGGCCGGAAATGAGCAGTTCTTC
CASSPASSGRAGNEQFF
>TRBJ2-2|TRBV20-1|TRBD2|.
TGCAGTGCTAGTGTAGCGGGAGACACCGGGGAGCTGTTTTTT
CSASVAGDTGELFF
>TRBJ2-7|TRBV7-9|.|.
TGTGCCAGCAGCTTGGGGGAGGAAAGTCAGTACTTC
CASSLGEESQYF
>TRBJ2-7|TRBV6-2/TRBV6-3|.|.
TGTGCCAGCATCCCCGGGACTTCCATGTACGAGCAGTACTTC
CASIPGTSMYEQYF
>TRBJ2-7|TRBV15|.|.
TGTGCCACCAGCAGGGAGGGAGCCTACGAGCAGTACTTC
CATSREGAYEQYF
>TRBJ2-2|TRBV19|.|once
TGTGCCATTGGGACTGGCACCGGGGAGCTGTTTTTT
CAIGTGTGELFF
>TRBJ2-7|TRBV27|.|.
TGTGCCAGCAGTCCGAGCTCCTACGAGCAGTACTTC
CASSPSSYEQYF
>TRBJ2-5|TRBV28|TRBD1|.
TGTGCCAGCAGTACATGGACAGGGATGGGGGAGACCCAGTACTTC
CASSTWTGMGETQYF
>TRBJ1-2|TRBV29-1|TRBD1|.
TGCAGCGTTGGAGGGACAGGGAACTATGGCTACACCTTC
CSVGGTGNYGYTF
>TRBJ1-2|TRBV30|.|.
TGTGCCTGGAAGTCAGGGTATGGCTACACCTTC
CAWKSGYGYTF
>TRBJ2-1|TRBV29-1|.|.
TGCAGCGTGGCGGGGTCCGTGGGAAATGAGCAGTTCTTC
CSVAGSVGNEQFF
>TRBJ1-6|TRBV9|TRBD1|.
TGTGCCAGCAGCGGAGGGACAGGGGGAAATTCACCCCTCCACTTT
CASSGGTGGNSPLHF
>TRBJ1-4|TRBV28|.|.
TGTGCCAGCAGGGACCCAGGGATGACTAATGAAAAACTGTTTTTT
CASRDPGMTNEKLFF
>TRBJ2-3|TRBV7-2|TRBD2|.
TGTGCCAGCAGTTCATCCAAGACTAGCGGGAACATAAATACGCAGTATTTT
CASSSSKTSGNINTQYF
>TRBJ1-6|TRBV11-2|.|.
TGTGCCAGCAGCACCGGGACTTATAATTCACCCCTCCACTTT
CASSTGTYNSPLHF
>TRBJ2-7|TRBV30|.|few
TGTGCCTGGAGTGGGGGGGCCTACGAGCAGTACTTC
CAWSGGAYEQYF
>TRBJ1-2|TRBV6-2/TRBV6-3|TRBD1|once
TGTGCCAGCAGTCACCGGGACAGGGTATTGGAAAACTATGGCTACACCTTC
CASSHRDRVLENYGYTF
>TRBJ1-1|TRBV29-1|.|.
TGCAGCGCCCTAGGTAGGGGTAACACTGAAGCTTTCTTT
CSALGRGNTEAFF
>TRBJ1-4|TRBV7-9|.|.
TGTGCCAGCACCTGGGGTGTCAGGGCAGAAAAACTGTTTTTT
CASTWGVRAEKLFF
>TRBJ2-7|TRBV30|.|few
TGTGCCTGGAGTGCGGGGAGAAGGGCCTACGAGCAGTACTTC
CAWSAGRRAYEQYF
>TRBJ1-1|TRBV28|.|once
TGTGCCAGCATAGCCGACAGGAACACTGAAGCTTTCTTT
CASIADRNTEAFF
>TRBJ1-4|TRBV4-1|TRBD1|few
TGCGCCAGCAGCCCCGACAGGGAGGCTAATGAAAAACTGTTTTTT
CASSPDREANEKLFF
>TRBJ1-1|TRBV6-2/TRBV6-3|.|once
TGTGCCAGCAGTCAGACAGGCTGGAACACTGAAGCTTTCTTT
CASSQTGWNTEAFF
>TRBJ1-1|TRBV6-2/TRBV6-3|.|.
TGTGCCTGCACCCCGGAACAGGGTGAGGCCACTGAAGCTTTCTTT
CACTPEQGEATEAFF
>TRBJ2-1|TRBV7-3|.|.
TGTGCCAGCGGGGGGGCAGGGAATGAGCAGTTCTTC
CASGGAGNEQFF
>TRBJ1-1|TRBV6-9|TRBD1|.
TGTGCCAGCAGGTCCGGGACAGGGAGGGAGAACACTGAAGCTTTCTTT
CASRSGTGRENTEAFF
>TRBJ1-1|TRBV6-5|.|once
TGTGCCAGCAGTTACGGGAGGAAAAGTAGAACTGAAGCTTTCTTT
CASSYGRKSRTEAFF
>TRBJ2-7|TRBV6-6|TRBD2|few
TGTGCCAGCAGTTCTCCTAGCGGGACCACCTACGAGCAGTACTTC
CASSSPSGTTYEQYF
>TRBJ2-1|TRBV28|.|.
TGTGCCAGCAGTGACCTCAGGGGCCAAAGCTCCTACAATGAGCAGTTCTTC
CASSDLRGQSSYNEQFF
>TRBJ1-6|TRBV27|TRBD1|.
TGTGCCAGCAGTCTTGGGACAGGGACGCCCTATAATTCACCCCTCCACTTT
CASSLGTGTPYNSPLHF
>TRBJ1-1|TRBV10-3|TRBD1|.
TGTGCCACCTCTATTCCGGGACAGATGAACACTGAAGCTTTCTTT
CATSIPGQMNTEAFF
>TRBJ1-1|TRBV7-2|.|.
TGTGCCAGCAGCTTAGGGAGCCGTGAAGCTTTCTTT
CASSLGSREAFF
>TRBJ2-7|TRBV7-8|.|once
TGTGCCAGCAGCATGTCTAGGGGGGGGCAGCAGTACTTC
CASSMSRGGQQYF
>TRBJ1-5|TRBV7-6|TRBD1|.
TGTGCCAGCAGCCCAGGAAGGGGGCAAAATCAGCCCCAGCATTTT
CASSPGRGQNQPQHF
>TRBJ1-2|TRBV6-2/TRBV6-3|.|.
TGTGCCAGCAGTTACTCGAGGGGGACGAATGGCTACACCTTC
CASSYSRGTNGYTF
>TRBJ2-7|TRBV19|.|.
TGTGCCAGTAGTACACAGGGACAGCAGTACTTC
CASSTQGQQYF
>TRBJ2-2|TRBV7-2|TRBD2|once
TGTGCCAGCAGCTCAGGACTAGCTGAGGCCGGGGAGCTGTTTTTT
CASSSGLAEAGELFF